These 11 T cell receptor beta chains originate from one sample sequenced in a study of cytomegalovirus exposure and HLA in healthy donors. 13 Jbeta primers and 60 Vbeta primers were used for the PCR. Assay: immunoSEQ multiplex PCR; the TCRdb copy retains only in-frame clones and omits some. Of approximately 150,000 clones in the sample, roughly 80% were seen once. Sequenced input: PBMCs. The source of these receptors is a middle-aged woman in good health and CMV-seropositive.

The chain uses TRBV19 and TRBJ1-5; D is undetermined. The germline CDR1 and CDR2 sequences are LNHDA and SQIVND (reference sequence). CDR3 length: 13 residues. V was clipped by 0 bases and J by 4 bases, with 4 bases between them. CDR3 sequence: CASSIETNQPQHF. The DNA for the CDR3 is TGTGCCAGTAGTATAGAGACAAATCAGCCCCAGCATTTT.

The CDR3 reads CASSGTGNNFYTF. In nucleotides, the CDR3 is TGTGCCAGCAGCGGAACAGGGAATAACTTCTACACCTTC. J is TRBJ1-2 and V is TRBV9; possibly TRBD1 for D (6 bases). This CDR3 comprises 13 residues. Germline V gene lookup returns CDR1 SGDLS and CDR2 YYNGEE. V was cut by 3 bases and J by 10 bases, with 16 bases left in between.

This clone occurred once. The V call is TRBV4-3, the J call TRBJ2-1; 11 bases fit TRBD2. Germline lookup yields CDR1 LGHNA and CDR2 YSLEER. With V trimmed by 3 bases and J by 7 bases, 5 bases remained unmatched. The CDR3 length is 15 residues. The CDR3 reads CASSHPGTSGNEQFF. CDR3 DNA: TGCGCCAGCAGCCACCCAGGGACTAGCGGTAATGAGCAGTTCTTC.

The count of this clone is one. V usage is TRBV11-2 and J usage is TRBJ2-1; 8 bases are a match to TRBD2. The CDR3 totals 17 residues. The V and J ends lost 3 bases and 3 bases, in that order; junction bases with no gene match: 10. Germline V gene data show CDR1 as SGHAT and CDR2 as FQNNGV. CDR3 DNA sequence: TGTGCCAGCAGCTTTTCCCAACTAGCGGAGTTCTACAATGAGCAGTTCTTC. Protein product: CASSFSQLAEFYNEQFF.

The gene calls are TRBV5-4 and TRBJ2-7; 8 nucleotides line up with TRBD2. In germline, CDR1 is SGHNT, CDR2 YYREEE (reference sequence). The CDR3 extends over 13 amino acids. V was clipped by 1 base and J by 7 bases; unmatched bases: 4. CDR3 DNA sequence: TGTGCCAGCAGCTTGAGTACGGGAGGGGAGCAGTACTTC. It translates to CASSLSTGGEQYF.

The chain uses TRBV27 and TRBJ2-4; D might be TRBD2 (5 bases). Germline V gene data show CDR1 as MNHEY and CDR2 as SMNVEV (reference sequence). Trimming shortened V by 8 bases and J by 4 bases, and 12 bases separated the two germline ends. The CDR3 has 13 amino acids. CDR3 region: CASSGSRKNIQYF. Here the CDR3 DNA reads TGTGCCAGCTCGGGGAGTCGTAAAAACATTCAGTACTTC.

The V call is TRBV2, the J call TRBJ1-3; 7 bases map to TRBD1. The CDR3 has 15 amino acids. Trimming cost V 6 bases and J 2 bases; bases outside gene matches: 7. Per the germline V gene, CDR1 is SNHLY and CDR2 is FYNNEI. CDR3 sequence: CASSQIQGTGNTIYF. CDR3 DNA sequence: TGTGCCAGCAGCCAGATACAGGGGACTGGAAACACCATATATTTT.

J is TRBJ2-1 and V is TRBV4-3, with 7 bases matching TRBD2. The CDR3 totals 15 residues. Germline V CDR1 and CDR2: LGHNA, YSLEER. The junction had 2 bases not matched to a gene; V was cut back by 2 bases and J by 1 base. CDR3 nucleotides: TGCGCCAGCAGCCAAAACGGGGGGTCCTACAATGAGCAGTTCTTC. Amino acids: CASSQNGGSYNEQFF.

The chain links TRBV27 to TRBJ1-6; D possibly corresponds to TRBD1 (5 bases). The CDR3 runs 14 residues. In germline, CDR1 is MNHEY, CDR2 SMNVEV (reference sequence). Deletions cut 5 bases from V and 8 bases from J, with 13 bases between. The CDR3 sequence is CASSPIQGYSPLHF. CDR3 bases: TGTGCCAGCAGTCCAATCCAGGGTTATTCACCCCTCCACTTT.

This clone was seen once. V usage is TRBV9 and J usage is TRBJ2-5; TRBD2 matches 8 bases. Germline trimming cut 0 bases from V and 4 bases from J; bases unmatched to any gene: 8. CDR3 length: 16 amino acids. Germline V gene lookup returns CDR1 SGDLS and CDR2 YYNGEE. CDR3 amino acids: CASSVGSSGAPETQYF. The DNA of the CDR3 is TGTGCCAGCAGCGTAGGGAGTAGCGGGGCCCCAGAGACCCAGTACTTC.

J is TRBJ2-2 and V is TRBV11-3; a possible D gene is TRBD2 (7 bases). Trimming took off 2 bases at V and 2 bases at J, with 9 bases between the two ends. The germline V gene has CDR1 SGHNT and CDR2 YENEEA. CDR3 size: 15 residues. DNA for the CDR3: TGTGCCAGCAGCTTAAGCGGGACAAACACCGGGGAGCTGTTTTTT. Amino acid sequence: CASSLSGTNTGELFF. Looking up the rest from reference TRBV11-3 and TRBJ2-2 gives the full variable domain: EAGVVQSPRYKIIEKKQPVAFWCNPISGHNTLYWYLQNLGQGPELLIRYENEEAVDDSQLPKDRFSAERLKGVDSTLKIQPAELGDSAVYLCASSLSGTNTGELFFGEGSRLTVL.